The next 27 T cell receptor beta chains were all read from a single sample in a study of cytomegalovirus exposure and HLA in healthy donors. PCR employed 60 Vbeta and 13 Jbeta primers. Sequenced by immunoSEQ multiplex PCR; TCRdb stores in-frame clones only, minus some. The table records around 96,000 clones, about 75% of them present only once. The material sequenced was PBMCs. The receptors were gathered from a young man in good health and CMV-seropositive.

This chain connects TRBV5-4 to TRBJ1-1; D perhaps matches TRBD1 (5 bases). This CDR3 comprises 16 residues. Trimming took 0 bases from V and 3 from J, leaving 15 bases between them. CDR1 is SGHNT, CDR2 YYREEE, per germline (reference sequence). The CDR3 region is CASSLVGRGSDTEAFF. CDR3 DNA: TGTGCCAGCAGCTTGGTGGGAAGGGGATCGGACACTGAAGCTTTCTTT. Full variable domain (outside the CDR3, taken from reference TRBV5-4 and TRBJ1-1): ETGVTQSPTHLIKTRGQQVTLRCSSQSGHNTVSWYQQALGQGPQFIFQYYREEENGRGNFPPRFSGLQFPNYSSELNVNALELDDSALYLCASSLVGRGSDTEAFFGQGTRLTVV.

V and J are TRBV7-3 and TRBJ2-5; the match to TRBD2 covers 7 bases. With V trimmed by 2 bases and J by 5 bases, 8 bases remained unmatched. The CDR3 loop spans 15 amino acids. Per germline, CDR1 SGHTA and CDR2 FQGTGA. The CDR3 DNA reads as TGTGCCAGCAGCTTATTGGGAGGGAGTAGGGAGACCCAGTACTTC. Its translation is CASSLLGGSRETQYF. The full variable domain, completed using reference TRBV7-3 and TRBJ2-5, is GAGVSQTPSNKVTEKGKYVELRCDPISGHTALYWYRQSLGQGPEFLIYFQGTGAADDSGLPNDRFFAVRPEGSVSTLKIQRTERGDSAVYLCASSLLGGSRETQYFGPGTRLLVL.

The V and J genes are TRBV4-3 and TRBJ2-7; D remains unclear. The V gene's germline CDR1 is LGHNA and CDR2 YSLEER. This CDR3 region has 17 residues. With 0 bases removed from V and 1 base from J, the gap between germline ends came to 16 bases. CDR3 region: CASSQDRQDKWSYEQYF. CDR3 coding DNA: TGCGCCAGCAGCCAAGATCGCCAGGATAAGTGGTCCTACGAGCAGTACTTC.

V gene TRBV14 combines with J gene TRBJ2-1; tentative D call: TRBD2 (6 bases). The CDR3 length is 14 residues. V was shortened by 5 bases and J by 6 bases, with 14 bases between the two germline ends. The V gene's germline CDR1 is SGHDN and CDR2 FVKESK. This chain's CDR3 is CASSTLGGSNEQFF. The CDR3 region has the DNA TGTGCCAGCAGCACTTTGGGGGGAAGCAATGAGCAGTTCTTC.

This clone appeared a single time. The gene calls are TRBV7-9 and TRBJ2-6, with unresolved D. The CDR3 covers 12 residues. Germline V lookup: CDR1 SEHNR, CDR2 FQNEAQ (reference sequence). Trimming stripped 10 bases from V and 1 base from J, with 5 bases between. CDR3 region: CAKLSGANVLTF. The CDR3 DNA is TGTGCCAAACTGTCTGGGGCCAACGTCCTGACTTTC.

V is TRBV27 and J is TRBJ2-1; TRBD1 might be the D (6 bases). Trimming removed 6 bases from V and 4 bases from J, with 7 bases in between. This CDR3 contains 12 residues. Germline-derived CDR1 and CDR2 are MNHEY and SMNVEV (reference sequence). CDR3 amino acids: CASRRGYNEQFF. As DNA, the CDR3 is TGTGCCAGCAGGAGGGGGTACAATGAGCAGTTCTTC.

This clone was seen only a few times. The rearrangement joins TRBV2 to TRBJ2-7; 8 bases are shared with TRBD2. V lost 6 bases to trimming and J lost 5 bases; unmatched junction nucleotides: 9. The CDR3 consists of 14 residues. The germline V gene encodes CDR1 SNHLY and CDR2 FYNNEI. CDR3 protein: CASSGRGGRNEQYF. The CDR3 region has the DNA TGTGCCAGCAGCGGACGGGGGGGCAGGAACGAGCAGTACTTC. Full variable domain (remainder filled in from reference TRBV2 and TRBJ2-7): EPEVTQTPSHQVTQMGQEVILRCVPISNHLYFYWYRQILGQKVEFLVSFYNNEISEKSEIFDDQFSVERPDGSNFTLKIRSTKLEDSAMYFCASSGRGGRNEQYFGPGTRLTVT.

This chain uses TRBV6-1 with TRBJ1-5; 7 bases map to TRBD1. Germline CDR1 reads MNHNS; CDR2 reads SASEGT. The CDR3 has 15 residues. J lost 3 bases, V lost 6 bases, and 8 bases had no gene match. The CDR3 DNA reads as TGTGCCAGCAGAGTCCAAGACAGGGCCAATCAGCCCCAGCATTTT. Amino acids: CASRVQDRANQPQHF.

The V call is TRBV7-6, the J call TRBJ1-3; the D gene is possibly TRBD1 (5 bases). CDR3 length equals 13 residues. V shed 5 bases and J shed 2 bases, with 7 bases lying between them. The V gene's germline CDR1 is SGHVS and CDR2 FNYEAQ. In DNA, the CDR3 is TGTGCCAGCAGCCAGGGTACTGGAAACACCATATATTTT. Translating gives CASSQGTGNTIYF.

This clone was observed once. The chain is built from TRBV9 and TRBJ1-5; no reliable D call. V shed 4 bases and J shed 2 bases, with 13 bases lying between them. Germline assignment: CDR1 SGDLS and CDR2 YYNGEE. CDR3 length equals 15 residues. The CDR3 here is CASSSGVLGNQPQHF. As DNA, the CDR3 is TGTGCCAGCAGCTCCGGAGTGCTAGGCAATCAGCCCCAGCATTTT.

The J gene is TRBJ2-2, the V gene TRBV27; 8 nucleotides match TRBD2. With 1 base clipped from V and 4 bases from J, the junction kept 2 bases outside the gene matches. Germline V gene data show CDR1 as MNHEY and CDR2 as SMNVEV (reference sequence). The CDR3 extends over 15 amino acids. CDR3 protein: CASSLFGGGTGELFF. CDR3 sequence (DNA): TGTGCCAGCAGTTTATTCGGGGGGGGCACCGGGGAGCTGTTTTTT.

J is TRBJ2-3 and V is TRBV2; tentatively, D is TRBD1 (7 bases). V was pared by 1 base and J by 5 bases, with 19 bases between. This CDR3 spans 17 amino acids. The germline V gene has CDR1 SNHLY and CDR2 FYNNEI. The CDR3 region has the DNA TGTGCCAGCAGTGAAGGGATAGCAGGGGGGTTATTAGATACGCAGTATTTT. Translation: CASSEGIAGGLLDTQYF.

As DNA, the CDR3 is TGTGCCATCAGCACAGGATCGGACTACGAGCAGTACTTC. It yields the protein CAISTGSDYEQYF. The V call is TRBV10-3, the J call TRBJ2-7; TRBD1 is a possible D gene (5 bases). This CDR3 is 13 amino acids long. From germline, CDR1 is ENHRY and CDR2 SYGVKD. The V gene lost 6 bases and the J gene lost 3 bases, with 12 bases spanning the gap.

In nucleotides, the CDR3 is TGCGCCAGCAGCTTGGGGAGCAGACAAGAGACCCAGTACTTC. This gives the protein CASSLGSRQETQYF. The V and J genes are TRBV5-1 and TRBJ2-5; no clear D. Trimming pared 0 bases from V and 2 bases from J, leaving 8 bases between. The CDR3 covers 14 residues. CDR1 and CDR2 from the germline V gene are SGHRS and YFSETQ.

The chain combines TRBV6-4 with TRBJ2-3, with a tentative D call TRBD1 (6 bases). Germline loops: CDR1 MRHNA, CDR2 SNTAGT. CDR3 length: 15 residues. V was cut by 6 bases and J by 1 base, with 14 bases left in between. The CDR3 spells CASSFREGGTDTQYF. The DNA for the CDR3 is TGTGCCAGCAGCTTCCGCGAGGGGGGCACAGATACGCAGTATTTT.

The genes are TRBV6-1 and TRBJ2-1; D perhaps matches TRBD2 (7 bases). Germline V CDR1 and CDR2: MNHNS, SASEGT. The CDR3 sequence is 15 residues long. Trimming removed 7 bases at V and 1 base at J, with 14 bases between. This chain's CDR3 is CASTLGRGSYNEQFF. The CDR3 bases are TGTGCCAGCACCTTGGGGAGGGGGTCCTACAATGAGCAGTTCTTC.

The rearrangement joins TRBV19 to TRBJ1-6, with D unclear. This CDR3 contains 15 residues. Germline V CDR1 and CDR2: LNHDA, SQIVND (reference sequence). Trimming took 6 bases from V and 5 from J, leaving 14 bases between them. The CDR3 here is CASSRSAGNNSPLHF. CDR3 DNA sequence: TGTGCCAGTAGCAGAAGCGCGGGGAATAATTCACCCCTCCACTTT.

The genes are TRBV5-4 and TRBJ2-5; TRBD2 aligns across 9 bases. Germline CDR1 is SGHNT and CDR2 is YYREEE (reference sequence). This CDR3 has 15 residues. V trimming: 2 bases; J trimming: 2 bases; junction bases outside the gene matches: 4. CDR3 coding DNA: TGTGCCAGCAGCTTATTAGCGGGGGCTCAAGAGACCCAGTACTTC. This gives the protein CASSLLAGAQETQYF.

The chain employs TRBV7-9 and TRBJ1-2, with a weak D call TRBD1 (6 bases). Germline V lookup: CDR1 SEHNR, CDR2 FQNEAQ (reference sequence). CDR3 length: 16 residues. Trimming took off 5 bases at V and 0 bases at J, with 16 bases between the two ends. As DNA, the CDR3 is TGTGCCAGCAGCCAAGGGGGTGAGCCTACTAACTATGGCTACACCTTC. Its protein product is CASSQGGEPTNYGYTF.

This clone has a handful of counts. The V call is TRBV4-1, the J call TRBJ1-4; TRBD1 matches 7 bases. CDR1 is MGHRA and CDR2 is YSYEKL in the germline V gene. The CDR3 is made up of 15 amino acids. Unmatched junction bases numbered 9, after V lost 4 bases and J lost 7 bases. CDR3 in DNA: TGCGCCAGCAGCCCGCAACAGGGGTCGGGTGAAAAACTGTTTTTT. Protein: CASSPQQGSGEKLFF.

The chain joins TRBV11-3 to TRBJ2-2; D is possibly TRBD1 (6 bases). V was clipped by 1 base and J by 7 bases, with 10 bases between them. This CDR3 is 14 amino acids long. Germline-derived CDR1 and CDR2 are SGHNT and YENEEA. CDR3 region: CASSLVGQIGELFF. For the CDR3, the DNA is TGTGCCAGCAGCTTAGTGGGACAAATCGGGGAGCTGTTTTTT.

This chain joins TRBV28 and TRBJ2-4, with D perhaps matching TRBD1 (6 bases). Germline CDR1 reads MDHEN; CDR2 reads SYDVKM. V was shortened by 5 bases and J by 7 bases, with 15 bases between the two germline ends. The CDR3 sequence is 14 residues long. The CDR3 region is CASSLQQGRNIQYF. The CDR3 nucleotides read TGTGCCAGCAGTCTTCAACAGGGTCGCAACATTCAGTACTTC.

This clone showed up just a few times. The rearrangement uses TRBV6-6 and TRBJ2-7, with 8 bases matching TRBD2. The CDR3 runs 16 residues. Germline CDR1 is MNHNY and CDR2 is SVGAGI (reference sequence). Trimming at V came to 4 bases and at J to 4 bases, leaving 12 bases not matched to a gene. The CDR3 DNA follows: TGTGCCAGCAGTTTAAAATCGGGACTAGGGGTTTACGAGCAGTACTTC. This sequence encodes CASSLKSGLGVYEQYF.

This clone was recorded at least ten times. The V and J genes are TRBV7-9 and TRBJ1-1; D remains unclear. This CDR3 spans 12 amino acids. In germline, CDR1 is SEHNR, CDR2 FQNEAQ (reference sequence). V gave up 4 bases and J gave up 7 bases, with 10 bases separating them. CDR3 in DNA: TGTGCCAGCAGCTCGCTGGGCGTTGAAGCTTTCTTT. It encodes CASSSLGVEAFF.

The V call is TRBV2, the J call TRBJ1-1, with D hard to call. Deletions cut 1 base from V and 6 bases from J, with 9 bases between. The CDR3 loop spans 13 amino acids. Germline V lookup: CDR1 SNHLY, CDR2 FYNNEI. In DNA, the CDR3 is TGTGCCAGCAGTGAAGGGGCTTACTCTGAAGCTTTCTTT. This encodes CASSEGAYSEAFF.

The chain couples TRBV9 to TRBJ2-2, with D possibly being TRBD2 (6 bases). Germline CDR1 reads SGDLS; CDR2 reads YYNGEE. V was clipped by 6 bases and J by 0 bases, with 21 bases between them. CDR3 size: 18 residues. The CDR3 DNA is TGTGCCAGCAAGAAGGGCGGGGAGCCGACCCCGAACACCGGGGAGCTGTTTTTT. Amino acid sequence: CASKKGGEPTPNTGELFF.

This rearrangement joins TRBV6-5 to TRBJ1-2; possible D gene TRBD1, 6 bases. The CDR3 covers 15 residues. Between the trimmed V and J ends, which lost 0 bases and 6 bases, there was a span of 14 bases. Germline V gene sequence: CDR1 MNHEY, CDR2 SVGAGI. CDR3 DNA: TGTGCCAGCAGTTACTCTATTTCAGGGGACCATGGCTACACCTTC. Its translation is CASSYSISGDHGYTF.